This T cell receptor beta chain was profiled in a study of long-term antiretroviral therapy in people with HIV. Study-wide results and caveats: Absence of data on ART adherence, viral resistance or therapy changes was noted.

This clone has a single count. What it binds is unknown. Runs used v3.0 of the immunoSEQ assay and were done at survey level. Here immunoSEQ multiplex PCR was the method, and the copy in TCRdb shows in-frame clones only, minus some. The table shows approximately 30,000 clones, with roughly 97% occurring only once. This TCR was sampled from a man aged 30 to 39 with HIV. Here the sequenced sample was unsorted PBMCs, taken 7.6 years after starting antiretroviral therapy.

CDR3 sequence reads: CASSSGLGTQYF. The CDR3 bases are TGTGCCAGCAGTTCCGGATTAGGGACCCAGTACTTC. V gene TRBV27 combines with J gene TRBJ2-5; D unresolved. Trimming removed 4 bases from V and 7 bases from J, with 10 bases in between. CDR3 length: 12 amino acids. Germline V gene data show CDR1 as MNHEY and CDR2 as SMNVEV (reference sequence).